The 13 T cell receptor beta chains listed next were all sequenced from one sample in a study of blood T cell repertoires in COVID-19. Profiling relied on immunoSEQ multiplex PCR, and the TCRdb table lists in-frame clones only, not all of them. The sample lists tens of thousands of clones, 70% to 85% occurring once. The sequenced sample consisted of peripheral blood. These receptors came from a woman at least 80 years old with acute or convalescent COVID-19.

This chain joins TRBV6-5 and TRBJ1-2; 9 positions match TRBD1. This CDR3 region has 16 residues. The V gene end was trimmed by 4 bases and the J gene end by 5 bases; junction bases not matched to a gene: 11. Germline values: CDR1 MNHEY, CDR2 SVGAGI. The CDR3 sequence: CASSSNTGTGRYGYTF. The CDR3 coding sequence is TGTGCCAGCAGTTCAAATACCGGGACAGGGAGATATGGCTACACCTTC.

DNA of the CDR3: TGTGCCAGCAGCAACCTAGCGGACCCTAGCACAGATACGCAGTATTTT. Translated, it gives CASSNLADPSTDTQYF. This chain joins TRBV21-1 and TRBJ2-3; the listed D gene, TRBD2, was not tested against the DNA. TRBV21-1 is an annotated pseudogene. There are 16 residues in the CDR3.

The rearrangement uses TRBV2 and TRBJ2-7; 11 bases fit TRBD2. The CDR3 spans 17 residues. Germline V CDR1 and CDR2: SNHLY, FYNNEI. Germline trimming cut 8 bases from V and 0 bases from J; bases unmatched to any gene: 12. CDR3 DNA sequence: TGTGCCAGCCTAGGGGGGCTAGCGGGAGGTTTCTCCTACGAGCAGTACTTC. It is translated as CASLGGLAGGFSYEQYF.

This chain connects TRBV25-1 to TRBJ2-1; the match to TRBD2 covers 7 bases. From germline, CDR1 is MGHDK and CDR2 SYGVNS. Unmatched junction bases numbered 12, after V lost 5 bases and J lost 5 bases. There are 16 residues in the CDR3. CDR3 sequence reads: CASSLLGGRADNEQFF. CDR3 DNA sequence: TGTGCCAGCAGTTTATTAGGAGGGAGGGCTGACAATGAGCAGTTCTTC.

This chain links TRBV28 with TRBJ2-1, with 9 bases matching TRBD1. Germline CDR1 is MDHEN and CDR2 is SYDVKM. After removal of 2 bases from V and 1 base from J, the junction contained 6 bases not matched to a gene. CDR3 length: 17 residues. The CDR3, as DNA: TGTGCCAGCAGTTTACGACAGGGGGGACGGTCCTACAATGAGCAGTTCTTC. This gives the protein CASSLRQGGRSYNEQFF.

This chain links TRBV28 with TRBJ1-6; D perhaps matches TRBD1 (5 bases). With 6 bases removed from V and 7 bases from J, the gap between germline ends came to 10 bases. Germline loops: CDR1 MDHEN, CDR2 SYDVKM. The CDR3 runs to 13 residues. CDR3 sequence reads: CASRRTQNSPLHF. The CDR3 DNA reads as TGTGCCAGCAGGAGGACACAGAATTCACCCCTCCACTTT.

This chain joins TRBV3-1 (or the pseudogene TRBV3-2) and TRBJ2-5; perhaps TRBD2 as D (5 bases). Germline V CDR1 and CDR2: LGHDT, YNNKEL (reference sequence). The V gene lost 4 bases and the J gene lost 7 bases, with 13 bases spanning the gap. The CDR3 has 13 residues. The DNA of the CDR3 is TGTGCCAGCAGCCCACGCTCTGAGGGGACCCAGTACTTC. This translates into CASSPRSEGTQYF.

The CDR3 spells CASSPRGGQGIEIQQFF. The CDR3 DNA reads as TGTGCCAGCAGCCCCCGGGGAGGACAGGGGATAGAGATCCAGCAGTTCTTC. The chain couples TRBV4-2 to TRBJ2-1; 9 bases are a match to TRBD1. The length of the CDR3 is 17 residues. V was clipped by 4 bases and J by 11 bases; unmatched bases: 18. In germline, CDR1 is LGHNA, CDR2 YNFKEQ.

This chain connects TRBV3-1 (or the pseudogene TRBV3-2) to TRBJ2-2; D is perhaps TRBD2 (6 bases). The CDR3 loop spans 16 amino acids. V lost 4 bases and J lost 4, with 16 bases in between. Germline loops: CDR1 LGHDT, CDR2 YNNKEL (reference sequence). The CDR3 DNA is TGTGCCAGCAGCCGCGGGACCCCTGAATTCACCGGGGAGCTGTTTTTT. Translating it yields CASSRGTPEFTGELFF.

This clone appeared a few times. The chain is built from TRBV3-1 (or the pseudogene TRBV3-2) and TRBJ2-7; 10 bases align to TRBD2. With V trimmed by 3 bases and J by 2 bases, 13 bases remained unmatched. The CDR3 runs to 18 residues. CDR1 is LGHDT and CDR2 is YNNKEL in the germline V gene (reference sequence). The CDR3 DNA sequence: TGTGCCAGCAGCCACAACCCGGGACTAGCGCCAGGAACCTACGAGCAGTACTTC. Translation: CASSHNPGLAPGTYEQYF.

In its sample, this clone was seen once. DNA of the CDR3: TGTGCCAGCAGTTACTCACGGGGTGGGTCCTACGAGCAGTACTTC. Translated: CASSYSRGGSYEQYF. This chain connects TRBV6-5 to TRBJ2-5, with D tentatively TRBD2 (5 bases). The J call may be mistaken, given a closer DNA end match to TRBJ2-7. The CDR3 contains 15 residues. Germline CDR1 and CDR2: MNHEY and SVGAGI.

The genes are TRBV7-9 and TRBJ1-1; TRBD1 is a possible D gene (6 bases). V lost 4 bases and J 7 bases, leaving 16 bases between the germline ends. The CDR3 is 14 residues long. CDR1 and CDR2 from the germline V gene are SEHNR and FQNEAQ (reference sequence). The CDR3 DNA reads TGTGCCAGCAGCTCACACAGGGTCTCGGATGAAGCTTTCTTT. Residues: CASSSHRVSDEAFF.

The gene calls are TRBV6-5 and TRBJ1-6, with D hard to call. V was pared by 10 bases and J by 6 bases, with 13 bases between. The CDR3 runs 13 residues. The germline V gene has CDR1 MNHEY and CDR2 SVGAGI. The CDR3 spells CATRGLINSPLHF. The CDR3 coding sequence is TGTGCCACCCGAGGGCTGATTAATTCACCCCTCCACTTT.